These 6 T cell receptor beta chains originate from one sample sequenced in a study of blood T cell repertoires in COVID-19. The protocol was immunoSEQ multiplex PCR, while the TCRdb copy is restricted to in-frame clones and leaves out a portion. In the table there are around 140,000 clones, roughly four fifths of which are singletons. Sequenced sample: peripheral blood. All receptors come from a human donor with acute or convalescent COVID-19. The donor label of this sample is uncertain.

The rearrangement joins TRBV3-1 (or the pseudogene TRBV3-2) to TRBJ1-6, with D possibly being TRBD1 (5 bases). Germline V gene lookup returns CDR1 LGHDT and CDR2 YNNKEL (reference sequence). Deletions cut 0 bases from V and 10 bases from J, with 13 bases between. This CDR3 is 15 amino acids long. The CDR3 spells CASSQDRGAGSPLHF. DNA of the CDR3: TGTGCCAGCAGCCAAGATCGAGGGGCGGGATCACCCCTCCACTTT.

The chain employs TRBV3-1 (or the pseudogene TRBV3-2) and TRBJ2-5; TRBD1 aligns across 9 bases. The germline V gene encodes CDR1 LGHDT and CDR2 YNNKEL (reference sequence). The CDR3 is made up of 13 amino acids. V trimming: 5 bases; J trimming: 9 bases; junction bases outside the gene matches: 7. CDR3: CASSKGTGRAQYF. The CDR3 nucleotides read TGTGCCAGCAGCAAAGGGACAGGGAGGGCCCAGTACTTC.

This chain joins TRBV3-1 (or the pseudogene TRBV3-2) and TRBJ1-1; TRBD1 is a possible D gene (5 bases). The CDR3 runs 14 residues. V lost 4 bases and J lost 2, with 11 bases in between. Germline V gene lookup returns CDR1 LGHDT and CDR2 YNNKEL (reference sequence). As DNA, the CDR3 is TGTGCCAGCAGCCGGGGCGCAGCCAACACTGAAGCTTTCTTT. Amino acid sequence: CASSRGAANTEAFF.

The CDR3 reads CASSLAGTGYRDTQYF. The CDR3 bases are TGCGCCAGCAGCTTGGCCGGGACAGGGTATAGGGATACGCAGTATTTT. The chain combines TRBV5-1 with TRBJ2-3, with 9 positions matching TRBD1. Per the germline V gene, CDR1 is SGHRS and CDR2 is YFSETQ. The CDR3 sequence is 16 residues long. V shed 0 bases and J 6 bases; nucleotides not matched to a gene: 8.

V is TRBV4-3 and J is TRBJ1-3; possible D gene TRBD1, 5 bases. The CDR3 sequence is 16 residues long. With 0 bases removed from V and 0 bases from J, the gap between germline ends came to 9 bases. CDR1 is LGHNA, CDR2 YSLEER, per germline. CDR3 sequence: CASSQEWTSSGNTIYF. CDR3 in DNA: TGCGCCAGCAGCCAAGAGTGGACATCCTCTGGAAACACCATATATTTT.

The CDR3: CASSPGDRPYEQYF. The CDR3 bases are TGTGCCAGCAGCCCAGGGGACAGGCCCTACGAGCAGTACTTC. The rearrangement joins TRBV7-2 to TRBJ2-7; 8 bases map to TRBD1. Germline V lookup: CDR1 SGHTA, CDR2 FQGNSA. CDR3 length: 14 amino acids. J gave up 2 bases and V 5 bases, and 5 bases lay outside the gene matches.